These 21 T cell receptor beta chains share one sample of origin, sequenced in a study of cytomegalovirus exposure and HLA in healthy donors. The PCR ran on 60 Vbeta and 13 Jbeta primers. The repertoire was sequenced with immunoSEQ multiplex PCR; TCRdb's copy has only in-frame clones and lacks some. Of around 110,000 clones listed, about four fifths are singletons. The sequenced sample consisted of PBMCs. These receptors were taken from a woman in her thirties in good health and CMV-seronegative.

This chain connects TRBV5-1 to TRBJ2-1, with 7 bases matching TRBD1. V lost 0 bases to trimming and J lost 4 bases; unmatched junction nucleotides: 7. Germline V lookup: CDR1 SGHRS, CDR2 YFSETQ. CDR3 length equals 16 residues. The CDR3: CASSLGTGVLYNEQFF. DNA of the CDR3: TGCGCCAGCAGCTTGGGAACAGGGGTACTATACAATGAGCAGTTCTTC.

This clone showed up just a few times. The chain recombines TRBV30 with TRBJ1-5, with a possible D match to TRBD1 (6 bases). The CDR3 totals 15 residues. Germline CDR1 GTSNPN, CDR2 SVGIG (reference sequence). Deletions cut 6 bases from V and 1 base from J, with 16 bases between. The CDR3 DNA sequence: TGTGCCTGTTCATGGGGAGGGGGAAGCAATCAGCCCCAGCATTTT. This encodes CACSWGGGSNQPQHF.

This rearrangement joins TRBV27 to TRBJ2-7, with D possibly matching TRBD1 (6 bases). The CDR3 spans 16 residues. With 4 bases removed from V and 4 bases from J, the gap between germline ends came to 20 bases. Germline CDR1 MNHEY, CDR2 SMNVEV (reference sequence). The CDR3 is CASSYSVDSAVYEQYF. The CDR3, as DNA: TGTGCCAGCAGTTATTCAGTGGACAGTGCGGTGTACGAGCAGTACTTC.

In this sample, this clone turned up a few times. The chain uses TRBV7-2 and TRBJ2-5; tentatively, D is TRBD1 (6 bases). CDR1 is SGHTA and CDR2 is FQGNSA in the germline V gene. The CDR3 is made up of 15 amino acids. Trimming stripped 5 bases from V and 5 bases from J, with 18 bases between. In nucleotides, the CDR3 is TGTGCCAGCAGCCCCCGGGACAATGTAGGGGAGACCCAGTACTTC. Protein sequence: CASSPRDNVGETQYF. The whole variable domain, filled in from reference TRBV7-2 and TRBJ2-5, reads GAGVSQSPSNKVTEKGKDVELRCDPISGHTALYWYRQSLGQGLEFLIYFQGNSAPDKSGLPSDRFSAERTGGSVSTLTIQRTQQEDSAVYLCASSPRDNVGETQYFGPGTRLLVL.

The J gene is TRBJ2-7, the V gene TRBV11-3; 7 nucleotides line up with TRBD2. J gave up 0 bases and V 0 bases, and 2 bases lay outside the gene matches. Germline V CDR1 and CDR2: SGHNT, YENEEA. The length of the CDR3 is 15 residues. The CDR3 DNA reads TGTGCCAGCAGCTTAGATTCGGGAGGCTCCTACGAGCAGTACTTC. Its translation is CASSLDSGGSYEQYF.

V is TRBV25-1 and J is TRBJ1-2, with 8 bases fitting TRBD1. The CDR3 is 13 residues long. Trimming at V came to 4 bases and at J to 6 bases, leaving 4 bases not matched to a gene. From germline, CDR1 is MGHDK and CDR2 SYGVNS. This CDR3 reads CASSGTGSDGYTF. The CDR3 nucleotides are TGTGCCAGCAGTGGGACAGGGAGCGATGGCTACACCTTC.

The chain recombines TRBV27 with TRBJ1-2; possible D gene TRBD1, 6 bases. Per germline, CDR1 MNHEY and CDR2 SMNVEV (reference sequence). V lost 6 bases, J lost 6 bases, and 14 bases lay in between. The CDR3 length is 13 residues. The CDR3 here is CASRLQGTHGYTF. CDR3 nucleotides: TGTGCCAGCAGGCTCCAGGGGACGCATGGCTACACCTTC.

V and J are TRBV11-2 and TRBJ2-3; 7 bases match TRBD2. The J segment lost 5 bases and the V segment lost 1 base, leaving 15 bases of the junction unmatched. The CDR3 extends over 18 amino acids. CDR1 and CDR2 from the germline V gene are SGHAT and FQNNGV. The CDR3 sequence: CASSLVMGGEGRVDTQYF. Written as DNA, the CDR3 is TGTGCCAGCAGCTTAGTAATGGGGGGGGAGGGAAGAGTAGATACGCAGTATTTT. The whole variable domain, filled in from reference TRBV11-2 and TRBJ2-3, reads EAGVAQSPRYKIIEKRQSVAFWCNPISGHATLYWYQQILGQGPKLLIQFQNNGVVDDSQLPKDRFSAERLKGVDSTLKIQPAKLEDSAVYLCASSLVMGGEGRVDTQYFGPGTRLTVL.

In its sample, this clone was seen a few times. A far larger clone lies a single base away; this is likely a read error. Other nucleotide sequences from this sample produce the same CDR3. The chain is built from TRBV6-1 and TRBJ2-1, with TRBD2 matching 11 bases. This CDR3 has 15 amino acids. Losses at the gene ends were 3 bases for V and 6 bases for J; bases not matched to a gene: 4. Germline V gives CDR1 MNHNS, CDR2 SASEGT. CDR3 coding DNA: TGTGCCAGCAGTGACTCTACTAGCGGGAGCAATGAGCAGTTCTTC. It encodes CASSDSTSGSNEQFF.

The CDR3 is CASSSQGRNTEAFF. Here the CDR3 DNA reads TGTGCCAGCAGTTCACAGGGCCGGAACACTGAAGCTTTCTTT. The chain is built from TRBV28 and TRBJ1-1, with D possibly being TRBD1 (6 bases). The germline gives CDR1 MDHEN, CDR2 SYDVKM. The CDR3 covers 14 residues. Trimming stripped 4 bases from V and 1 base from J, with 10 bases between.

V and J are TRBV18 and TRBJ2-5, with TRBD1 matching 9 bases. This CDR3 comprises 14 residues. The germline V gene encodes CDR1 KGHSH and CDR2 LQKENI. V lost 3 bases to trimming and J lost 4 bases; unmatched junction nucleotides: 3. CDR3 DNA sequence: TGTGCCAGCTCACCGAAGACAGGGGGAGAGACCCAGTACTTC. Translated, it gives CASSPKTGGETQYF.

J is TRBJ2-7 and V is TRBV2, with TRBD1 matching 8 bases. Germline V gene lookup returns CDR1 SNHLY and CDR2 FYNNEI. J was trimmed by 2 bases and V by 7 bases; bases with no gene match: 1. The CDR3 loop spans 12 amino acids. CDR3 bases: TGTGCCAGCAAGGGACAGGCCTACGAGCAGTACTTC. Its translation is CASKGQAYEQYF.

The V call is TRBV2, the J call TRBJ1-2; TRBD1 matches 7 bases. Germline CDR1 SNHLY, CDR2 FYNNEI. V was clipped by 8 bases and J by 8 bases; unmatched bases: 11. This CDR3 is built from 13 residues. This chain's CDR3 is CASRLTGLQGYTF. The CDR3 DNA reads TGTGCCAGCCGCTTGACAGGGCTTCAGGGCTACACCTTC. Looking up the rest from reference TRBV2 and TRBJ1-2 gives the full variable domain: EPEVTQTPSHQVTQMGQEVILRCVPISNHLYFYWYRQILGQKVEFLVSFYNNEISEKSEIFDDQFSVERPDGSNFTLKIRSTKLEDSAMYFCASRLTGLQGYTFGSGTRLTVV.

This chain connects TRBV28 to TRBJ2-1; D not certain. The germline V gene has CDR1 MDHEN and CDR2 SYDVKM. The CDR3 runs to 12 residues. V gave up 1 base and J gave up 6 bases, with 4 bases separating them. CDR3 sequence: CASSLLSNEQFF. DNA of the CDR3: TGTGCCAGCAGTTTATTATCCAATGAGCAGTTCTTC. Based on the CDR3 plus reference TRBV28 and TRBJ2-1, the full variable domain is DVKVTQSSRYLVKRTGEKVFLECVQDMDHENMFWYRQDPGLGLRLIYFSYDVKMKEKGDIPEGYSVSREKKERFSLILESASTNQTSMYLCASSLLSNEQFFGPGTRLTVL.

The CDR3 DNA reads TGCGCCAGCAGGTCTAGCTACAATGAGCAGTTCTTC. It is translated as CASRSSYNEQFF. The chain couples TRBV4-1 to TRBJ2-1; no clear D gene. The V end was cut by 6 bases, the J end by 3 bases, with 6 bases between. CDR3 length equals 12 residues. The germline V gene encodes CDR1 MGHRA and CDR2 YSYEKL.

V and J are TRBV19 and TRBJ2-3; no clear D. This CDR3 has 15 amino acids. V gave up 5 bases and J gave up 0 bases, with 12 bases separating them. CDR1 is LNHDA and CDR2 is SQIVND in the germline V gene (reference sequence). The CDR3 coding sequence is TGTGCCAGTAGTCCAAGACACCCTAGCACAGATACGCAGTATTTT. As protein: CASSPRHPSTDTQYF.

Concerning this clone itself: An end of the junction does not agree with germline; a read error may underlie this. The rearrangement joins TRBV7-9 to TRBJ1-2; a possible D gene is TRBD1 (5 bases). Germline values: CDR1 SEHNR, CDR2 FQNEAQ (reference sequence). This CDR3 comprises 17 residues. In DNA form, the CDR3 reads TGTTCCAGCAGTCGAATAGGGGCAGGGAAGGGGTCCTATGGCTACACCTTC. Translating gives CSSSRIGAGKGSYGYTF. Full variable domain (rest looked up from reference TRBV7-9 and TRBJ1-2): DTGVSQNPRHKITKRGQNVTFRCDPISEHNRLYWYRQTLGQGPEFLTYFQNEAQLEKSRLLSDRFSAERPKGSFSTLEIQRTEQGDSAMYLCSSSRIGAGKGSYGYTFGSGTRLTVV.

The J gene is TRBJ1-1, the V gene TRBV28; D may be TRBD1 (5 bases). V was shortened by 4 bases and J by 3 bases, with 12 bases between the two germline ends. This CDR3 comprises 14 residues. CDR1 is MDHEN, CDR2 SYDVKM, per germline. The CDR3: CASSSLGQHTEAFF. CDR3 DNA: TGTGCCAGCAGTTCCTTGGGGCAGCACACTGAAGCTTTCTTT.

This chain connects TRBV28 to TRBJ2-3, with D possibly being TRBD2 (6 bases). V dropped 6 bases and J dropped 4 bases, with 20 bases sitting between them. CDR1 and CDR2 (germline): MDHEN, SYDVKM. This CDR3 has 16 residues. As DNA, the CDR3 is TGTGCCAGCAGGTCTGAGGGCGGGATAGCCCCAGATACGCAGTATTTT. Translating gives CASRSEGGIAPDTQYF.

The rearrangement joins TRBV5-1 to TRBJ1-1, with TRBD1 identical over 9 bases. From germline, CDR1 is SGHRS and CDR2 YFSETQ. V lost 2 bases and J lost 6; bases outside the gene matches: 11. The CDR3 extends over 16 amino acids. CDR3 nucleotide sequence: TGCGCCAGCAGCTTTTCATCGGCGAGACAGGGGGCTGAAGCTTTCTTT. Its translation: CASSFSSARQGAEAFF.

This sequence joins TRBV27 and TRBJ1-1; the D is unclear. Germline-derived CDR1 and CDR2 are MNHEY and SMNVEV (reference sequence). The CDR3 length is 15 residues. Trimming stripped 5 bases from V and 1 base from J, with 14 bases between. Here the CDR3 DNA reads TGTGCCAGCAGTGCCTCTTTCACCAGGAACACTGAAGCTTTCTTT. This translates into CASSASFTRNTEAFF.